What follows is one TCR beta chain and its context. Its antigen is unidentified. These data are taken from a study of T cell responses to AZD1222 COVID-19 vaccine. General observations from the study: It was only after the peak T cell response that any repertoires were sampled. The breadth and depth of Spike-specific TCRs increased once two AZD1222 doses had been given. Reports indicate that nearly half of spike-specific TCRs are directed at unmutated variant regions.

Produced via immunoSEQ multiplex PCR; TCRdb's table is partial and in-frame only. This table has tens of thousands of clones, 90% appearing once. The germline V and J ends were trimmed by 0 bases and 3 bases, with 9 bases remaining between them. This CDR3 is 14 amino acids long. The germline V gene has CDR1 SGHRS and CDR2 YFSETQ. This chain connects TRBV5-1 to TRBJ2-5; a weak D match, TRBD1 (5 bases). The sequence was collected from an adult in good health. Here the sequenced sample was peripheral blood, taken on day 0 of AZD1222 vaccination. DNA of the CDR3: TGCGCCAGCAGCTTGGGCCAGGGAAAAGAGACCCAGTACTTC. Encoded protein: CASSLGQGKETQYF.